This TCR beta chain was sequenced during a study of blood T cell repertoires in COVID-19. This clone was observed a handful of times. Trimming cost V 0 bases and J 14 bases; bases outside gene matches: 6. Germline loops: CDR1 GTSNPN, CDR2 SVGIG (reference sequence). CDR3 length: 12 amino acids. Per the original data handling: Amplification of reference gene primers provided the estimated nucleated cell counts. Profiled with immunoSEQ multiplex PCR; TCRdb holds only in-frame clones, not every one. The V and J calls and the clone size are those of that table, but D and trimming were determined from the DNA. The repertoire holds around 100,000 clones, with roughly nine tenths as singletons.

The sequencing input was peripheral blood. The TCR was taken from a woman older than 75 in a cohort sampled during active COVID-19. The rearrangement joins TRBV30 to TRBJ2-3; 9 nucleotides line up with TRBD1. CDR3 sequence: CAWSVTDRGRYF. DNA for the CDR3: TGTGCCTGGAGTGTAACGGACAGGGGACGGTATTTT.